Shown below are 27 T cell receptor beta chains from a single sample sequenced in a study of CD8 T cells in ankylosing spondylitis. TCRdb re-analysed the 5' RACE reads in MiXCR, keeping a single row per CDR3 protein. The table shows 200,000 to 300,000 distinct CDR3 sequences, with about 10% occurring only once. Sequenced material: blood, either unsorted or a sorted T cell fraction (not recorded which). The source of these receptors is a male donor with ankylosing spondylitis or in good health (not recorded which).

There are many counts of this clonotype. The rearrangement joins TRBV11-2 to TRBJ1-1; unclear D gene. This CDR3 is 12 amino acids long. The V and J ends lost 5 bases and 10 bases respectively, with 14 bases between them. Germline V gene lookup returns CDR1 SGHAT and CDR2 FQNNGV. As DNA, the CDR3 is TGTGCCAGCAGCCCAGTCGGAGTTAGAGCTTTCTTT. As protein: CASSPVGVRAFF.

This clonotype appeared a few times. This may be a read error: a much more frequent sequence differs by one nucleotide. The V call is TRBV6-4, the J call TRBJ2-3; no clear D gene. The CDR3 runs to 13 residues. V was trimmed by 4 bases and J by 6 bases, leaving 11 bases between them. In germline, CDR1 is MRHNA, CDR2 SNTAGT. This chain's CDR3 is CASSGIPGDTQYF. In DNA, the CDR3 is TGTGCCAGCAGTGGCATCCCCGGGGATACGCAGTATTTT.

This clonotype was recorded many times. This chain connects TRBV12-3 or TRBV12-4 to TRBJ2-5; D unresolved. Trimming cost V 3 bases and J 1 base, with 3 bases left between them. The CDR3 consists of 12 residues. In DNA form, the CDR3 reads TGTGCCAGCAGTTTCCTCCAAGAGACCCAGTACTTC. Protein: CASSFLQETQYF.

This clonotype was observed at least ten times. This chain joins TRBV5-1 and TRBJ2-6, with D hard to call. Trimming pared 0 bases from V and 0 bases from J, leaving 10 bases between. The germline CDR1 and CDR2 sequences are SGHRS and YFSETQ. This CDR3 comprises 17 residues. This CDR3 is CASSLEGSYSGANVLTF. The CDR3 DNA follows: TGCGCCAGCAGCTTGGAGGGCAGCTACTCTGGGGCCAACGTCCTGACTTTC.

The chain is built from TRBV20-1 and TRBJ1-1; no reliable D call. With 5 bases removed from V and 0 bases from J, the gap between germline ends came to 19 bases. Per the germline V gene, CDR1 is DFQATT and CDR2 is SNEGSKA (reference sequence). CDR3 size: 16 residues. CDR3 bases: TGCAGTGCTGCTGTGACAACTCTTACCATGAACACTGAAGCTTTCTTT. Translated: CSAAVTTLTMNTEAFF.

This chain joins TRBV2 and TRBJ2-2, with TRBD2 matching over 9 bases. Germline V gene lookup returns CDR1 SNHLY and CDR2 FYNNEI. CDR3 length: 14 amino acids. Losses at the gene ends were 7 bases for V and 5 bases for J; bases not matched to a gene: 5. This chain's CDR3 is CASTRLAGTGELFF. The CDR3 DNA follows: TGTGCCAGCACCCGGCTAGCGGGGACCGGGGAGCTGTTTTTT.

This clonotype was detected only a few times. V is TRBV30 and J is TRBJ2-5, with unresolved D. Per the germline V gene, CDR1 is GTSNPN and CDR2 is SVGIG (reference sequence). The V and J ends lost 2 bases and 7 bases respectively, with 29 bases between them. This CDR3 contains 18 residues. The CDR3 coding sequence is TGTGCCTGGAGTCCCTCCCCGGCCGAGACCCACGTTATTGGGACCCAGTACTTC. Protein: CAWSPSPAETHVIGTQYF.

This clonotype was recorded at least ten times. The chain recombines TRBV10-2 with TRBJ2-7; D is unresolved. The germline gives CDR1 WSHSY, CDR2 SAAADI. Trimming left V 1 base short and J 4 bases short, with 8 bases between. The CDR3 is 13 amino acids. The CDR3 sequence is CASSELPVYEQYF. CDR3 DNA: TGCGCCAGCAGTGAGTTGCCCGTTTACGAGCAGTACTTC.

This clonotype was observed at least ten times. The chain has TRBV7-7 and TRBJ2-5; 8 nucleotides align to TRBD1. The J segment lost 2 bases and the V segment lost 3 bases, leaving 5 bases of the junction unmatched. The CDR3 sequence is 15 residues long. The germline V gene encodes CDR1 SSHAT and CDR2 FNYEAQ (reference sequence). The CDR3, as DNA: TGTGCCAGCAGCTTCGGGACAGGCCCTCAAGAGACCCAGTACTTC. It is translated as CASSFGTGPQETQYF.

This clonotype was detected ten times or more. This rearrangement joins TRBV20-1 to TRBJ2-2; tentative D call: TRBD2 (5 bases). The V end was cut by 2 bases, the J end by 2 bases, with 15 bases between. The CDR3 is 16 residues long. The germline V gene has CDR1 DFQATT and CDR2 SNEGSKA (reference sequence). The CDR3, as DNA: TGCAGTGCTAGATCGGCTGGCGGGTACAACACCGGGGAGCTGTTTTTT. Its protein product is CSARSAGGYNTGELFF.

In its sample, this clonotype was seen many times. The chain has TRBV12-3 or TRBV12-4 and TRBJ1-1; D unresolved. V lost 7 bases, J lost 0 bases, and 12 bases lay in between. The CDR3 covers 14 residues. The CDR3 coding sequence is TGTGCCAGCACCCCACACCTCATGAACACTGAAGCTTTCTTT. This gives the protein CASTPHLMNTEAFF.

This clonotype has ten or more counts. The V and J genes are TRBV7-8 and TRBJ2-1; tentative D call: TRBD2 (5 bases). V was clipped by 3 bases and J by 6 bases, with 6 bases between them. Germline V CDR1 and CDR2: SGHVS, FQNEAQ. The CDR3 has 12 amino acids. DNA for the CDR3: TGTGCCAGCAGCTTGGAGGCCAATGAGCAGTTCTTC. Amino acids: CASSLEANEQFF.

The chain carries TRBV30 and TRBJ2-7; TRBD2 might be the D (5 bases). The CDR3 runs 13 residues. From germline, CDR1 is GTSNPN and CDR2 SVGIG (reference sequence). Deletions cut 8 bases from V and 5 bases from J, with 19 bases between. Written as DNA, the CDR3 is TGTGCCAGCCAAAATCCGTCGGGAAACGAGCAGTACTTC. Protein: CASQNPSGNEQYF.

This clonotype was counted at least ten times. The chain links TRBV6-5 to TRBJ2-1; D is undetermined. Germline CDR1 reads MNHEY; CDR2 reads SVGAGI. The V gene lost 5 bases and the J gene lost 7 bases, with 9 bases spanning the gap. The CDR3 is 12 amino acids. For the CDR3, the DNA is TGTGCCAGCAGTGGGAATCCTAATGAGCAGTTCTTC. Translated: CASSGNPNEQFF.

This clonotype has a count of ten or more. The rearrangement joins TRBV20-1 to TRBJ2-3; TRBD1 might be the D (6 bases). Germline assignment: CDR1 DFQATT and CDR2 SNEGSKA (reference sequence). V was trimmed by 3 bases and J by 0 bases, leaving 13 bases between them. The CDR3 spans 15 residues. DNA of the CDR3: TGCAGTGCTAGTGTGGGGGCTGCTAGCACAGATACGCAGTATTTT. Protein sequence: CSASVGAASTDTQYF.

The chain combines TRBV6-1 with TRBJ1-1, with D perhaps TRBD1 (5 bases). The CDR3 loop spans 17 amino acids. Germline V gene sequence: CDR1 MNHNS, CDR2 SASEGT. The V end lost 5 bases, the J end lost 0 bases, and 19 bases lay between the germline ends. In DNA, the CDR3 is TGTGCCAGCAGTCGGGGGGGGTTCGACGGTATGAACACTGAAGCTTTCTTT. Protein: CASSRGGFDGMNTEAFF.

This clonotype was picked up many times. The rearrangement joins TRBV29-1 to TRBJ1-2; no clear D gene. The CDR3 has 10 residues. V was shortened by 8 bases and J by 7 bases, with 11 bases between the two germline ends. The germline V gene encodes CDR1 SQVTM and CDR2 ANQGSEA. CDR3 residues: CSPRGCGYTF. CDR3 in DNA: TGCAGCCCCCGAGGGTGTGGCTACACCTTC.

Ten or more counts support this clonotype. The chain combines TRBV30 with TRBJ2-7; 13 positions match TRBD2. There are 12 residues in the CDR3. The V gene's germline CDR1 is GTSNPN and CDR2 SVGIG (reference sequence). J lost 8 bases, V lost 7 bases, and 5 bases had no gene match. The CDR3 loop reads CAYGTSGTKQYF. In nucleotides, the CDR3 is TGTGCCTACGGGACTAGCGGGACGAAGCAGTACTTC.

J is TRBJ2-3 and V is TRBV10-1, with TRBD2 matching over 11 bases. The J segment lost 3 bases and the V segment lost 3 bases, leaving 2 bases of the junction unmatched. Germline V lookup: CDR1 WNHNN, CDR2 SYGVQD (reference sequence). The CDR3 extends over 15 amino acids. CDR3: CASSDPSGRTDTQYF. The CDR3 DNA reads as TGCGCCAGCAGTGATCCTAGCGGGAGGACAGATACGCAGTATTTT.

This clonotype was found many times. The chain combines TRBV11-3 with TRBJ2-1; perhaps TRBD2 as D (7 bases). This CDR3 comprises 14 residues. Trimming left V 2 bases short and J 8 bases short, with 13 bases between. Germline V gene data show CDR1 as SGHNT and CDR2 as YENEEA. CDR3 residues: CASSLLGGGDEQFF. CDR3 nucleotide sequence: TGTGCCAGCAGCTTACTGGGGGGGGGCGATGAGCAGTTCTTC. Using reference TRBV11-3 and TRBJ2-1 for the parts outside the CDR3, the full variable domain is EAGVVQSPRYKIIEKKQPVAFWCNPISGHNTLYWYLQNLGQGPELLIRYENEEAVDDSQLPKDRFSAERLKGVDSTLKIQPAELGDSAVYLCASSLLGGGDEQFFGPGTRLTVL.

This clonotype was counted ten times or more. J is TRBJ2-7 and V is TRBV25-1; 7 bases are shared with TRBD1. The CDR3 has 17 residues. Germline CDR1 MGHDK, CDR2 SYGVNS. The trim removed 3 bases at V and 0 bases at J, leaving 11 bases unmatched. CDR3 DNA: TGTGCCAGCAGTGAGATCTCATCGACAGGGAGCTCCTACGAGCAGTACTTC. Translated: CASSEISSTGSSYEQYF.

Many counts were recorded for this clonotype. The V and J genes are TRBV12-3 or TRBV12-4 and TRBJ2-1, with D perhaps TRBD1 (5 bases). Trimming shortened V by 3 bases and J by 8 bases, and 11 bases separated the two germline ends. CDR3 length: 13 residues. In nucleotides, the CDR3 is TGTGCCAGCAGTTTTGAGACAGCTGATGAGCAGTTCTTC. It is translated as CASSFETADEQFF.

In its sample, this clonotype was seen many times. This chain connects TRBV5-1 to TRBJ2-7, with D perhaps matching TRBD1 or TRBD2 (5 bases each). V gave up 4 bases and J gave up 6 bases, with 20 bases separating them. There are 15 residues in the CDR3. Germline lookup yields CDR1 SGHRS and CDR2 YFSETQ. For the CDR3, the DNA is TGCGCCAGCAGCCCTGATACAGGAGCGAGGGTCGAGCAGTACTTC. This translates into CASSPDTGARVEQYF.

There are many counts of this clonotype. The chain employs TRBV25-1 and TRBJ1-1, with TRBD1 identical over 8 bases. CDR1 and CDR2 from the germline V gene are MGHDK and SYGVNS. V gave up 3 bases and J gave up 7 bases; unmatched junction bases: 13. The CDR3 has 16 residues. CDR3 loop: CASSERFTGGSIEAFF. The CDR3 region has the DNA TGTGCCAGCAGTGAGCGTTTTACAGGGGGGTCAATTGAAGCTTTCTTT.

This clonotype was counted many times. The chain recombines TRBV10-3 with TRBJ1-2; a weak D match, TRBD1 (6 bases). This CDR3 contains 12 residues. The V and J ends lost 7 bases and 6 bases respectively, with 12 bases between them. CDR1 is ENHRY and CDR2 is SYGVKD in the germline V gene. CDR3 region: CAIKAGDNGYTF. CDR3 in DNA: TGTGCCATCAAGGCAGGGGATAATGGCTACACCTTC.

This clonotype occurred a few times. The chain uses TRBV10-3 and TRBJ1-2; D gene unclear. V dropped 2 bases and J dropped 0 bases, with 7 bases sitting between them. The germline gives CDR1 ENHRY, CDR2 SYGVKD. The CDR3 sequence is 14 residues long. This chain's CDR3 is CAISEGSPNYGYTF. The CDR3 nucleotides read TGTGCCATCAGTGAGGGGAGCCCTAACTATGGCTACACCTTC.

This clonotype was seen at least ten times. The chain has TRBV5-5 and TRBJ1-5; 7 bases fit TRBD1. Germline V gene lookup returns CDR1 SGHKS and CDR2 YYEKEE (reference sequence). J was trimmed by 2 bases and V by 7 bases; bases with no gene match: 12. The CDR3 has 16 amino acids. The CDR3 region is CASSEGAFGGNQPQHF. The CDR3 DNA sequence: TGTGCCAGCTCCGAGGGGGCCTTTGGGGGCAATCAGCCCCAGCATTTT.